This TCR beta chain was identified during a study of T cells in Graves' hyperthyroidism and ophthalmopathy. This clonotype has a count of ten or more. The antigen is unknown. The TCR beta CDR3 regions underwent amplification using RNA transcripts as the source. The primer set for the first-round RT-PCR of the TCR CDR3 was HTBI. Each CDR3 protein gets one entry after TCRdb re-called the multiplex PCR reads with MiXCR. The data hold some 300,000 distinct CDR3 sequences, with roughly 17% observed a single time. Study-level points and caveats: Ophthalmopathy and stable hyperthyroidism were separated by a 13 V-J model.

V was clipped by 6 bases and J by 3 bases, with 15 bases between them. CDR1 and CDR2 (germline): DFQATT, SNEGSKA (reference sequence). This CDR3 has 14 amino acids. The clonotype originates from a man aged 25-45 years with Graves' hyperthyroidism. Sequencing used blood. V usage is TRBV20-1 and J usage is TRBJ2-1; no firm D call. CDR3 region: CSASGKRFYNEQFF. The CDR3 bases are TGCAGTGCCTCAGGAAAACGCTTCTACAATGAGCAGTTCTTC.